A selection of T cell receptor beta chains follows, all from one sample in a study of CD8 T cells in Susac syndrome. TCRdb called the immunoSEQ multiplex PCR reads again in MiXCR, with one record for every CDR3 protein. The profile covers 150,000 to 180,000 distinct CDR3 sequences, with around 95% appearing a single time and about 0.15% taken by the ten largest. The sequenced sample was CD8+ T cells from PBMCs. The receptors shown here come from a human donor with multiple sclerosis. Each CDR3 is given with its conserved first and last residue.

j_call v_call cdr3_aa
TRBJ2-1 TRBV7-8 CASSLETGDSEQFF
TRBJ1-1 TRBV6-6 CATTENTEAFF
TRBJ2-1 TRBV12-3/TRBV12-4 CASSLGSNNEQFF
TRBJ1-2 TRBV12-5 CASGLSTVGYGYTF
TRBJ2-3 TRBV12-3/TRBV12-4 CASSLGASTDTQYF
TRBJ1-2 TRBV14 CASSQEPAWGYGYTF
TRBJ1-5 TRBV12-5 CASAAGGDNQPQHF
TRBJ1-1 TRBV7-9 CASSLALGSMISEAFF
TRBJ2-1 TRBV7-9 CASSLLGSGAGGDEQFF
TRBJ1-1 TRBV20-1 CSARVAGTEAFF
TRBJ2-7 TRBV29-1 CSVESTDYEQYF
TRBJ2-7 TRBV11-2 CASSLDFDYEQYF
TRBJ2-3 TRBV5-5 CASRPWWGDTDTQYF
TRBJ1-1 TRBV13 CASSRGGSFMNTEAFF
TRBJ2-5 TRBV6-2/TRBV6-3 CASSFQAGTGETQYF
TRBJ1-2 TRBV19 CASSRRTGRGYGYTF
TRBJ2-2 TRBV5-1 CASSLRQNTGELFF
TRBJ2-1 TRBV9 CASSASGLYNEQFF
TRBJ2-1 TRBV29-1 CSDTRDPSYNEQFF
TRBJ2-3 TRBV29-1 CSVEIATDHTQYF
TRBJ2-3 TRBV30 CAWSLGEMDTQYF
TRBJ1-4 TRBV13 CASSSGLVEKLFF
TRBJ2-7 TRBV21-1 CASSGRQGVSSYEQYF
TRBJ2-1 TRBV20-1 CSAYSGGASYNEQFF
TRBJ2-5 TRBV7-9 CASSLLDREETQYF
TRBJ2-2 TRBV13 CASSSADTGELFF
TRBJ2-1 TRBV11-3 CASSLTPGYNEQFF
TRBJ1-1 TRBV27 CASSLRDGALNTEAFF
TRBJ2-1 TRBV7-9 CASSISGLAGGSSYNEQFF
TRBJ2-1 TRBV3-1 CASSQEIYRGPLNEQFF
TRBJ2-3 TRBV5-4 CASSLISDTQYF
TRBJ2-1 TRBV7-9 CASSSPSVSYNEQFF
TRBJ2-4 TRBV21-1 CASSKAGGANIQYF
TRBJ1-1 TRBV27 CASSAVVGEVTEAFF
TRBJ2-1 TRBV29-1 CSVPTSGAYNEQFF
TRBJ2-1 TRBV11-3 CASSTSASRDEQFF
TRBJ2-7 TRBV13 CASSQTYEQYF